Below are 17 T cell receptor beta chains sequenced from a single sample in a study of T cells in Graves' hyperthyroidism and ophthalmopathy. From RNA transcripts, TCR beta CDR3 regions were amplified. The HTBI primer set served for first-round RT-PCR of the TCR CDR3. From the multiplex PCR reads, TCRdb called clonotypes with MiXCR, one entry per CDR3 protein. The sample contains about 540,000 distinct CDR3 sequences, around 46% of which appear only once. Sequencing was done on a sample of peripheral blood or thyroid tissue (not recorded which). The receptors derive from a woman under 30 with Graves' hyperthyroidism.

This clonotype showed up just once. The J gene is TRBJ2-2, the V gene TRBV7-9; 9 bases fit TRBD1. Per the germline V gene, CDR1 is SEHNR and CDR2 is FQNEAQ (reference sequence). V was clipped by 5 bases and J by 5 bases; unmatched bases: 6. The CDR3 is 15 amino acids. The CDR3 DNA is TGTGCCAGCAGCCACCCCGGGACAGGGACCGGGGAGCTGTTTTTT. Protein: CASSHPGTGTGELFF.

As DNA, the CDR3 is TGTGCCAGCAGCGAGTTGGTCAGCGGGAGGGCCAACGTCCTGACTTTC. As protein: CASSELVSGRANVLTF. The gene calls are TRBV9 and TRBJ2-6; TRBD2 aligns across 7 bases. CDR3 length: 16 amino acids. Germline CDR1 reads SGDLS; CDR2 reads YYNGEE. Unmatched junction bases numbered 8, after V lost 3 bases and J lost 5 bases.

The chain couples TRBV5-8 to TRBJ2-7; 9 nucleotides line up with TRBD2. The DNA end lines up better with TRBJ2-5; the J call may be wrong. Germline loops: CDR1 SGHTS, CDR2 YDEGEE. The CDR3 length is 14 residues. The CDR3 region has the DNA TGTGCCAGCTGGCGACTAGCGGAGCATGAGACCCAGTACTTC. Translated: CASWRLAEHETQYF.

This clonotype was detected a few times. The CDR3 bases are TGTGCCAGCAGTGGTCTTACTGGGGATACGCAGTATTTT. Protein product: CASSGLTGDTQYF. The V gene is TRBV7-3, the J gene TRBJ2-3; D unresolved. Germline V gene data show CDR1 as SGHTA and CDR2 as FQGTGA. Trimming stripped 6 bases from V and 6 bases from J, with 13 bases between. This CDR3 is built from 13 residues.

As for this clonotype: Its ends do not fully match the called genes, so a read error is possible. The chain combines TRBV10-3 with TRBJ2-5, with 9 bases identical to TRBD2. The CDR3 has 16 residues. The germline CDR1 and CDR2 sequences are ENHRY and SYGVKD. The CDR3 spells CASSSLAGEEEETQYF. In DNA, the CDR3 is TGTGCCAGCAGTTCCTTAGCGGGAGAAGAGGAAGAGACCCAGTACTTC.

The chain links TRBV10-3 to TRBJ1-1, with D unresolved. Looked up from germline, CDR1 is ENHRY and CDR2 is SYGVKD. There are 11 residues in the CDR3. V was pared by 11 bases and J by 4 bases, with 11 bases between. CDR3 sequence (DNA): TGTGCCCCGGACGAGGGCACTGAAGCTTTCTTT. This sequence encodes CAPDEGTEAFF.

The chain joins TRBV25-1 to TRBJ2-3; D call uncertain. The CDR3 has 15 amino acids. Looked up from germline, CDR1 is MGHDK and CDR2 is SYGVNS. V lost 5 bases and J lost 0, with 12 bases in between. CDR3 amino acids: CASSLRQDSTDTQYF. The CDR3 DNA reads TGTGCCAGCAGTTTACGGCAGGATAGCACAGATACGCAGTATTTT.

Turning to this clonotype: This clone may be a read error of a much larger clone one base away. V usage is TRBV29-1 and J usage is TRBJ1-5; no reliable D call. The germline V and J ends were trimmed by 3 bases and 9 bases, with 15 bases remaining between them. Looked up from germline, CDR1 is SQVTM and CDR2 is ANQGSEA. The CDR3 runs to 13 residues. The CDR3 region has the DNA TGCAGCGTTGACGAGGGTCAGCCAGGGCCCCAGCATTTT. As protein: CSVDEGQPGPQHF.

CDR3 amino acids: CASSPDNRFHYGYTF. The CDR3, as DNA: TGTGCCAGCAGCCCAGACAACAGGTTTCACTATGGCTACACCTTC. The V and J genes are TRBV9 and TRBJ1-2, with a possible D match to TRBD1 (5 bases). The CDR3 totals 15 residues. The ends were cut back, 4 bases at V and 3 bases at J, with 16 bases in the middle. The germline V gene has CDR1 SGDLS and CDR2 YYNGEE.

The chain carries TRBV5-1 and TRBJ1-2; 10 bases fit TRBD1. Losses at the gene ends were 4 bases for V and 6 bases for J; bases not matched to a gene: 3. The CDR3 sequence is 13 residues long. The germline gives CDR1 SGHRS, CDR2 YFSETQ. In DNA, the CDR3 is TGCGCCAGCAGCGTGACAGGGGGCGATGGCTACACCTTC. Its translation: CASSVTGGDGYTF.

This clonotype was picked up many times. Here the CDR3 reads CSVKPGTVLGETQYF. The CDR3 DNA is TGCAGCGTTAAGCCTGGGACAGTCCTAGGAGAGACCCAGTACTTC. The chain links TRBV29-1 to TRBJ2-5; 7 positions match TRBD1. V was clipped by 5 bases and J by 4 bases; unmatched bases: 13. This CDR3 has 15 amino acids. Germline lookup yields CDR1 SQVTM and CDR2 ANQGSEA.

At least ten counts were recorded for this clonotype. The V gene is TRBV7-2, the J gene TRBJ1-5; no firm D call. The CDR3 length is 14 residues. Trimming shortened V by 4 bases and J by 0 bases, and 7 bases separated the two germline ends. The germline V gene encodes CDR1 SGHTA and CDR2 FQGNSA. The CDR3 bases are TGTGCCAGCAGCTATGACACTAGCAATCAGCCCCAGCATTTT. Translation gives CASSYDTSNQPQHF.

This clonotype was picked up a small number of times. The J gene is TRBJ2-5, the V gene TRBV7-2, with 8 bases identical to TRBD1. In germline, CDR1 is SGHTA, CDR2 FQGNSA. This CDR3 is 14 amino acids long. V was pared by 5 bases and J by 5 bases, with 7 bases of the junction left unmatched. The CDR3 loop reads CASSVQQGVETQYF. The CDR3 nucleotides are TGTGCCAGCAGCGTCCAACAGGGGGTTGAGACCCAGTACTTC.

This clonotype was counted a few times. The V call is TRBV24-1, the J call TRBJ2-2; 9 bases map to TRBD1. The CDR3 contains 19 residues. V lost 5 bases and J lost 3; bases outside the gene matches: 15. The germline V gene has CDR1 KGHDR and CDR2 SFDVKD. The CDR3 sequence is CATSGNRDRVIVDTGELFF. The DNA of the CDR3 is TGTGCCACCAGTGGAAACCGGGACAGGGTAATCGTCGACACCGGGGAGCTGTTTTTT.

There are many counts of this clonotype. The CDR3 nucleotides read TGTGCCAGCAGTGGGTACCGGGACAGAGATCAGCCCCAGCATTTT. Translation: CASSGYRDRDQPQHF. The genes are TRBV25-1 and TRBJ1-5; 7 bases are a match to TRBD1. This CDR3 has 15 amino acids. Trimming cost V 4 bases and J 5 bases; bases outside gene matches: 8. Germline assignment: CDR1 MGHDK and CDR2 SYGVNS. Supplemented by reference TRBV25-1 and TRBJ1-5, the full variable domain reads EADIYQTPRYLVIGTGKKITLECSQTMGHDKMYWYQQDPGMELHLIHYSYGVNSTEKGDLSSESTVSRIRTEHFPLTLESARPSHTSQYLCASSGYRDRDQPQHFGDGTRLSIL.

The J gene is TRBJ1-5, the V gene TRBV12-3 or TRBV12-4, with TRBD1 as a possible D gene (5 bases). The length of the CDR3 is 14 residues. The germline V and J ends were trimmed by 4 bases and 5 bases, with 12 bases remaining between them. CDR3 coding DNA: TGTGCCAGCAGTTCGCGGGGGGGAGATCAGCCCCAGCATTTT. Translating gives CASSSRGGDQPQHF.

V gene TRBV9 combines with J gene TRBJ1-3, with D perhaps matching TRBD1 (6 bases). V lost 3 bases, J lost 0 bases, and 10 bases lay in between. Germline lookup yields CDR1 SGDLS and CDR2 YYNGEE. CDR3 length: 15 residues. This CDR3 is CASSGGRGSGNTIYF. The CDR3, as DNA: TGTGCCAGCAGCGGGGGCAGGGGCTCTGGAAACACCATATATTTT.